Below, 21 T cell receptor beta chains from the same sample are listed, as sequenced in a study of T cells in Graves' hyperthyroidism and ophthalmopathy. RNA transcripts were the template for amplifying TCR beta CDR3 regions. The primer set for the first-round RT-PCR of the TCR CDR3 was HTBI. Each CDR3 protein gets one entry after TCRdb re-called the multiplex PCR reads with MiXCR. This sample has 450,000 to 650,000 distinct CDR3 sequences; roughly 20% occur once, and the top ten carry about 25%. Sequences were obtained from blood. Every receptor here comes from a man in his late teens or twenties with Graves' hyperthyroidism.

The V call is TRBV7-2, the J call TRBJ1-1, with D possibly matching TRBD1 (6 bases). The CDR3 is 13 residues long. CDR1 is SGHTA and CDR2 is FQGNSA in the germline V gene. V lost 4 bases, J lost 4 bases, and 10 bases lay in between. CDR3 nucleotide sequence: TGTGCCAGCAGCTCCGGACAGCTCACTGAAGCTTTCTTT. Its translation: CASSSGQLTEAFF.

This clonotype was seen ten or more times. The genes are TRBV19 and TRBJ1-1; D not certain. The germline gives CDR1 LNHDA, CDR2 SQIVND (reference sequence). Trimming shortened V by 5 bases and J by 0 bases, and 13 bases separated the two germline ends. The length of the CDR3 is 15 residues. In DNA form, the CDR3 reads TGTGCCAGTAGTCTGGGAAGGCAAATGAACACTGAAGCTTTCTTT. This encodes CASSLGRQMNTEAFF. Supplemented by reference TRBV19 and TRBJ1-1, the full variable domain reads DGGITQSPKYLFRKEGQNVTLSCEQNLNHDAMYWYRQDPGQGLRLIYYSQIVNDFQKGDIAEGYSVSREKKESFPLTVTSAQKNPTAFYLCASSLGRQMNTEAFFGQGTRLTVV.

The V and J genes are TRBV5-6 and TRBJ1-2, with TRBD1 matching 7 bases. Trimming at V came to 4 bases and at J to 3 bases, leaving 6 bases not matched to a gene. This CDR3 is built from 14 residues. The V gene's germline CDR1 is SGHDT and CDR2 YYEEEE. The CDR3 nucleotides are TGTGCCAGCAGCCCAGGGGGGGATGACTATGGCTACACCTTC. It codes for CASSPGGDDYGYTF.

This clonotype showed up just a few times. This rearrangement joins TRBV6-2 or TRBV6-3 to TRBJ2-2, with 10 bases matching TRBD2. Germline V gene data show CDR1 as MNHEY and CDR2 as SVGEGT. V shed 5 bases, J shed 0 bases, and the junction held 15 bases outside the gene matches. This CDR3 contains 20 residues. CDR3 nucleotide sequence: TGTGCCAGCAGTCCGCCAGCGGGGGGGCTTCAATTCGCGAACACCGGGGAGCTGTTTTTT. Protein product: CASSPPAGGLQFANTGELFF.

The chain has TRBV4-1 and TRBJ1-2; D possibly corresponds to TRBD1 (5 bases). Trimming stripped 0 bases from V and 0 bases from J, with 11 bases between. Germline CDR1 MGHRA, CDR2 YSYEKL. The CDR3 is 16 residues long. CDR3 residues: CASSQDLGRANYGYTF. The CDR3 DNA follows: TGCGCCAGCAGCCAAGATTTGGGCAGGGCTAACTATGGCTACACCTTC.

This clonotype was observed a few times. The V gene is TRBV4-1, the J gene TRBJ1-3; D ambiguous. The CDR3 covers 16 residues. Trimming removed 4 bases at V and 0 bases at J, with 13 bases between. CDR1 and CDR2 from the germline V gene are MGHRA and YSYEKL. The CDR3 coding sequence is TGCGCCAGCAGCCTGGGCCCGGTAAACTCTGGAAACACCATATATTTT. Amino acids: CASSLGPVNSGNTIYF.

The DNA of the CDR3 is TGTGCCAGCATCACTGCGAGGGAGCTGTTTTTT. Protein product: CASITARELFF. V is TRBV12-3 or TRBV12-4 and J is TRBJ2-2, with no clear D. Trimming pared 7 bases from V and 9 bases from J, leaving 9 bases between. This CDR3 is 11 amino acids long.

This clonotype was recorded many times. V is TRBV15 and J is TRBJ2-5; 7 nucleotides match TRBD2. CDR1 is LNHNV and CDR2 is YYDKDF in the germline V gene (reference sequence). Germline trimming cut 1 base from V and 7 bases from J; bases unmatched to any gene: 6. The CDR3 extends over 14 amino acids. CDR3 nucleotide sequence: TGTGCCACCAGCAGAGTGGGCGGGGGTCTGACCCAGTACTTC. It is translated as CATSRVGGGLTQYF.

This clonotype was recorded many times. The chain links TRBV10-3 to TRBJ1-1; D remains unclear. Per germline, CDR1 ENHRY and CDR2 SYGVKD. This CDR3 has 13 residues. V lost 6 bases and J lost 4, with 12 bases in between. CDR3 DNA: TGTGCCATCAGACCAAGAGAGGGCACTGAAGCTTTCTTT. Residues: CAIRPREGTEAFF.

This clonotype was observed a single time. At one of its ends the junction is not consistent with the germline gene, which may arise from a read error. The rearrangement uses TRBV5-1 and TRBJ1-1; D may be TRBD1 (5 bases). CDR3 length: 13 amino acids. Germline V gene sequence: CDR1 SGHRS, CDR2 YFSETQ. The CDR3 nucleotides are TGCGCCAGCAGCTTGAGGCAGGACACTGAAGCTTCCTTT. Amino acids: CASSLRQDTEASF. Full variable domain (outside the CDR3, taken from reference TRBV5-1 and TRBJ1-1): KAGVTQTPRYLIKTRGQQVTLSCSPISGHRSVSWYQQTPGQGLQFLFEYFSETQRNKGNFPGRFSGRQFSNSRSEMNVSTLELGDSALYLCASSLRQDTEASFGQGTRLTVV.

This clonotype was found many times. The chain carries TRBV28 and TRBJ1-3; D ambiguous. Trimming removed 1 base from V and 2 bases from J, with 9 bases in between. Germline-derived CDR1 and CDR2 are MDHEN and SYDVKM. This CDR3 comprises 15 residues. DNA of the CDR3: TGTGCCAGCAGTTTATCCGCGAGGACTGGAAACACCATATATTTT. Amino acid sequence: CASSLSARTGNTIYF.

This clonotype occurred many times. Here the CDR3 DNA reads TGTGCCAGTAGTTTCTCTACCGGGCGACGGAGAGGCGGGGAGCTGTTTTTT. Protein: CASSFSTGRRRGGELFF. The chain recombines TRBV19 with TRBJ2-2; D ambiguous. This CDR3 has 17 residues. V lost 5 bases, J lost 7 bases, and 23 bases lay in between. Germline V gene sequence: CDR1 LNHDA, CDR2 SQIVND (reference sequence).

This clonotype was seen at least ten times. This rearrangement joins TRBV19 to TRBJ1-1; the D gene is possibly TRBD1 (5 bases). The CDR3 covers 13 residues. The V gene's germline CDR1 is LNHDA and CDR2 SQIVND (reference sequence). V lost 5 bases and J lost 1, with 8 bases in between. CDR3 nucleotides: TGTGCCAGTAGTGCGGGGCCGAACACTGAAGCTTTCTTT. Amino acids: CASSAGPNTEAFF.

The table lists this clonotype with many counts. The chain joins TRBV28 to TRBJ1-5; 7 positions agree with TRBD1. Losses at the gene ends were 4 bases for V and 3 bases for J; bases not matched to a gene: 3. Germline CDR1 is MDHEN and CDR2 is SYDVKM. The CDR3 totals 14 residues. CDR3 loop: CASSWGQLNQPQHF. The CDR3 region has the DNA TGTGCCAGCAGTTGGGGACAGCTCAATCAGCCCCAGCATTTT. The variable domain in full, with the rest retrieved from reference TRBV28 and TRBJ1-5, is DVKVTQSSRYLVKRTGEKVFLECVQDMDHENMFWYRQDPGLGLRLIYFSYDVKMKEKGDIPEGYSVSREKKERFSLILESASTNQTSMYLCASSWGQLNQPQHFGDGTRLSIL.

This clonotype occurred many times. The gene calls are TRBV7-9 and TRBJ1-1; D not resolved. V lost 5 bases and J lost 4, with 11 bases in between. The CDR3 length is 13 residues. Germline CDR1 reads SEHNR; CDR2 reads FQNEAQ (reference sequence). In DNA form, the CDR3 reads TGTGCCAGCAGCCCTTCGGTCAGCACTGAAGCTTTCTTT. Translation gives CASSPSVSTEAFF.

This clonotype was counted many times. The chain combines TRBV27 with TRBJ2-7, with TRBD1 matching over 8 bases. The CDR3 extends over 15 amino acids. Germline V gene sequence: CDR1 MNHEY, CDR2 SMNVEV (reference sequence). V shed 5 bases and J 6 bases; nucleotides not matched to a gene: 12. The CDR3 nucleotides are TGTGCCAGCAGTCTACTCGGGGCAGGGGGCAGCGAGCAGTACTTC. Protein product: CASSLLGAGGSEQYF.

The table lists this clonotype with a few counts. The chain combines TRBV6-1 with TRBJ2-5; 7 bases fit TRBD1. The CDR3 totals 14 residues. The V segment lost 6 bases and the J segment 3 bases; nucleotides outside the gene matches: 7. Germline V gene sequence: CDR1 MNHNS, CDR2 SASEGT. The chain's CDR3 is CASSPVTGEETQYF. Written as DNA, the CDR3 is TGTGCCAGCAGCCCGGTTACAGGGGAAGAGACCCAGTACTTC.

This clonotype was observed many times. The V gene is TRBV20-1, the J gene TRBJ2-5, with D hard to call. Germline V CDR1 and CDR2: DFQATT, SNEGSKA (reference sequence). CDR3 length: 14 amino acids. Trimming took off 3 bases at V and 5 bases at J, with 16 bases between the two ends. As DNA, the CDR3 is TGCAGTGCTAGCGGGCCTTGGGGTGGGGAGACCCAGTACTTC. Translation: CSASGPWGGETQYF.

CDR3: CASSHPRGRAGNTIYF. The CDR3 DNA is TGCGCCAGCAGCCATCCTCGAGGGCGGGCTGGAAACACCATATATTTT. The chain is built from TRBV4-1 and TRBJ1-3; D gene uncertain. This CDR3 is built from 16 residues. Germline CDR1 and CDR2: MGHRA and YSYEKL. The V gene lost 3 bases and the J gene lost 2 bases, with 14 bases spanning the gap.

This clonotype has only a few counts. A clone one base away is much larger, so this may be a read error. The chain couples TRBV12-3 or TRBV12-4 to TRBJ1-2, with D perhaps matching TRBD1 (6 bases). This CDR3 contains 14 residues. The germline V and J ends were trimmed by 3 bases and 8 bases, with 16 bases remaining between them. The CDR3 sequence: CASSFGLQGGGYTF. In nucleotides, the CDR3 is TGTGCCAGCAGTTTCGGTTTACAGGGAGGAGGCTACACCTTC.

In its sample, this clonotype was seen many times. CDR3 coding DNA: TGTGCCAGCAGGTGTGACAGTCGCTACGATGGCTACACCTTC. This encodes CASRCDSRYDGYTF. This chain connects TRBV2 to TRBJ1-2; tentative D call: TRBD1 (5 bases). Germline CDR1 and CDR2: SNHLY and FYNNEI. CDR3 size: 14 residues. Trimming took 6 bases from V and 6 from J, leaving 17 bases between them.